These T cell receptor beta chains were read from a single sample in a study of blood T cell repertoires in COVID-19. Data came from immunoSEQ multiplex PCR; TCRdb stores just in-frame clones and leaves some out. The sample holds some 100,000 clones, 70% to 80% seen once. Material for sequencing was peripheral blood. The receptors originated from a man between 65 and 80 years old with acute or convalescent COVID-19. CDR3s include the opening cysteine and the closing phenylalanine or tryptophan. The D gene is left open where the match is weak. The size field is filled for only some rows; it gives once, few, many or a size class.

d_call	v_call	j_call	clone_size	cdr3_aa	cdr3_nt
TRBD2	TRBV6-2/TRBV6-3	TRBJ2-5	few	CASSYLASGDQETQYF	TGTGCCAGCAGTTACTTGGCTAGCGGGGACCAAGAGACCCAGTACTTC
.	TRBV6-5	TRBJ2-7	.	CATASPTRSGEQYF	TGTGCCACAGCCAGTCCGACTAGATCGGGCGAGCAGTACTTC
TRBD2	TRBV7-9	TRBJ2-1	.	CASSSGTSGYNEQFF	TGTGCCAGCAGCTCCGGGACTAGCGGATACAATGAGCAGTTCTTC
TRBD1	TRBV18	TRBJ2-1	once	CASSPQGATNNEQFF	TGTGCCAGCTCACCGCAGGGGGCGACGAACAATGAGCAGTTCTTC
.	TRBV11-2	TRBJ1-4	.	CASSPGRATNEKLFF	TGTGCCAGCAGCCCCGGGAGGGCAACTAATGAAAAACTGTTTTTT
TRBD2	TRBV5-1	TRBJ2-5	.	CASSLGGGQETQYF	TGCGCCAGCAGCTTGGGGGGAGGGCAAGAGACCCAGTACTTC
.	TRBV28	TRBJ1-2	.	CASSLRAGNYGYTF	TGTGCCAGCAGTTTACGGGCGGGGAACTATGGCTACACCTTC
TRBD2	TRBV7-3	TRBJ2-3	once	CASSPSLATSTDTQYF	TGTGCCAGCAGCCCTTCACTAGCGACTAGCACAGATACGCAGTATTTT
TRBD2	TRBV3-1/TRBV3-2	TRBJ2-7	.	CASSQDLTSGSYEQYF	TGTGCCAGCAGCCAAGATCTGACTAGCGGGAGCTACGAGCAGTACTTC
TRBD1	TRBV3-1/TRBV3-2	TRBJ2-7	.	CASSQAAGGSEQYF	TGTGCCAGCAGCCAAGCGGCAGGGGGCAGCGAGCAGTACTTC
TRBD1	TRBV27	TRBJ1-5	.	CASSTFYPIGDRNQPQHF	TGTGCCAGCAGTACCTTTTACCCCATTGGGGACAGAAATCAGCCCCAGCATTTT
.	TRBV19	TRBJ2-5	.	CASSMEYQETQYF	TGTGCCAGTAGTATGGAGTACCAAGAGACCCAGTACTTC
TRBD1	TRBV11-2	TRBJ1-5	.	CASSLTGEINQPQHF	TGTGCCAGCAGCTTGACAGGGGAGATCAATCAGCCCCAGCATTTT
TRBD2	TRBV6-2/TRBV6-3	TRBJ2-1	.	CASSYLGSGSGYEQFF	TGTGCCAGCAGTTATCTGGGAAGCGGGAGTGGATATGAGCAGTTCTTC
.	TRBV5-1	TRBJ1-1	once	CASSSQANTEAFF	TGCGCCAGCAGCTCGCAGGCGAACACTGAAGCTTTCTTT
TRBD1	TRBV29-1	TRBJ1-5	few	CSVKYGTGSNQPQHF	TGCAGCGTTAAATACGGGACAGGTAGCAATCAGCCCCAGCATTTT
TRBD2	TRBV6-6	TRBJ2-7	few	CASSPRTSGNYEQYF	TGTGCCAGCAGCCCACGGACTAGCGGAAACTACGAGCAGTACTTC
.	TRBV7-8	TRBJ1-5	once	CASSEREQVRGNQPQHF	TGTGCCAGCAGCGAAAGAGAACAGGTCCGAGGCAATCAGCCCCAGCATTTT
.	TRBV19	TRBJ1-5	few	CASSIDGVGGQPQHF	TGTGCCAGTAGTATAGACGGGGTCGGGGGTCAGCCCCAGCATTTT
.	TRBV4-1	TRBJ1-1	.	CASSSQANTEAFF	TGCGCCAGCAGCAGCCAAGCTAACACTGAAGCTTTCTTT
.	TRBV6-5	TRBJ2-7	few	CASSRDLGEQYF	TGTGCCAGCAGTCGGGACTTGGGGGAGCAGTACTTC
TRBD1	TRBV5-5	TRBJ1-6	.	CASSPNRGINSPLHF	TGTGCCAGCAGCCCTAACAGGGGAATAAACTCACCCCTCCACTTT
TRBD1	TRBV12-5	TRBJ2-7	.	CASGWGQGAYEQYF	TGTGCTAGTGGTTGGGGACAGGGCGCCTACGAGCAGTACTTC
TRBD1	TRBV5-1	TRBJ1-4	.	CASTPTGANEKLFF	TGCGCCAGCACCCCGACAGGGGCTAATGAAAAACTGTTTTTT
.	TRBV7-2	TRBJ1-2	.	CASSLDRQGHYGYTF	TGTGCCAGCAGCTTAGACCGGCAGGGGCACTATGGCTACACCTTC
TRBD1	TRBV7-3	TRBJ2-5	.	CASSSQGAGETQYF	TGTGCCAGCAGCTCACAGGGGGCCGGGGAGACCCAGTACTTC
TRBD2	TRBV5-1	TRBJ2-7	once	CASSPGLAGANEQYF	TGCGCCAGCAGCCCGGGACTAGCGGGGGCAAACGAGCAGTACTTC
TRBD1	TRBV19	TRBJ1-5	.	CASSMQTGEPQHF	TGTGCCAGTAGTATGCAGACAGGGGAGCCCCAGCATTTT
.	TRBV11-1	TRBJ1-3	.	CASSSGGTSGNTIYF	TGTGCCAGCAGCTCCGGCGGAACCTCTGGAAACACCATATATTTT
.	TRBV7-9	TRBJ2-1	few	CASSLTGVRDNEQFF	TGTGCCAGCAGCTTGACGGGAGTACGGGACAATGAGCAGTTCTTC
TRBD2	TRBV29-1	TRBJ2-7	.	CSVRTSGTYEQYF	TGCAGCGTCCGGACTAGCGGCACCTACGAGCAGTACTTC
TRBD1	TRBV7-9	TRBJ1-2	.	CASTSGTGEYGYTF	TGTGCCAGCACCTCCGGGACAGGGGAATATGGCTACACCTTC
TRBD1	TRBV5-1	TRBJ2-5	.	CASSLAAGGQETQYF	TGCGCCAGCAGCTTGGCAGCAGGGGGACAAGAGACCCAGTACTTC
TRBD2	TRBV11-2	TRBJ2-1	.	CASSFGGSSYNEQFF	TGTGCCAGCAGCTTCGGGGGGAGCTCCTACAATGAGCAGTTCTTC
TRBD1	TRBV11-3	TRBJ2-3	.	CASSLEEDRDSKSTDTQYF	TGTGCCAGCAGCTTAGAGGAGGACAGGGATTCGAAGAGCACAGATACGCAGTATTTT
TRBD1	TRBV7-7	TRBJ2-6	.	CASSLGQGAGANVLTF	TGTGCCAGCAGCTTGGGACAGGGGGCTGGGGCCAACGTCCTGACTTTC
TRBD1	TRBV27	TRBJ2-1	few	CASSLWGQARNEQFF	TGTGCCAGCAGTTTATGGGGACAGGCACGAAATGAGCAGTTCTTC
TRBD1	TRBV7-3	TRBJ1-2	.	CASSLSKDRVGGYTF	TGTGCCAGCAGCTTATCGAAGGACAGGGTGGGTGGCTACACCTTC
.	TRBV18	TRBJ2-5	.	CASSPPGGAETQYF	TGTGCCAGCTCACCACCTGGGGGGGCAGAGACCCAGTACTTC
.	TRBV12-3/TRBV12-4	TRBJ1-5	few	CASRTGLAQPQHF	TGTGCCAGCAGAACAGGGTTGGCTCAGCCCCAGCATTTT
TRBD2	TRBV7-3	TRBJ2-1	.	CASSLSGAFYNEQFF	TGTGCCAGCAGCCTTAGCGGGGCTTTTTACAATGAGCAGTTCTTC
.	TRBV7-2	TRBJ2-5	.	CASSQPTGFGTQYF	TGTGCCAGCAGCCAACCGACCGGGTTCGGGACCCAGTACTTC
TRBD1	TRBV10-3	TRBJ1-4	.	CAIQGGAGEKLFF	TGTGCCATTCAAGGGGGCGCGGGTGAAAAACTGTTTTTT
TRBD2	TRBV30	TRBJ2-3	.	CAWTIAGGSTQYF	TGTGCCTGGACGATCGCGGGGGGCAGTACGCAGTATTTT
.	TRBV15	TRBJ1-1	.	CATSRDLTTIRGTEAFF	TGTGCCACCAGCAGAGATTTAACGACGATACGGGGCACTGAAGCTTTCTTT
.	TRBV13	TRBJ2-1	.	CASSLRLAVVNEQFF	TGTGCCAGCAGCTTAAGGCTAGCAGTTGTCAATGAGCAGTTCTTC
.	TRBV5-1	TRBJ2-3	.	CASSLTRADTQYF	TGCGCCAGCAGCTTGACCAGGGCAGATACGCAGTATTTT
.	TRBV3-1/TRBV3-2	TRBJ2-4	.	CASSLATVAKNIQYF	TGTGCCAGCAGCCTAGCGACGGTAGCCAAAAACATTCAGTACTTC
.	TRBV11-2	TRBJ1-3	.	CASSLYTLRSGNTIYF	TGTGCCAGCAGCTTATATACTCTCCGCTCTGGAAACACCATATATTTT
.	TRBV5-1	TRBJ2-2	.	CASSFIPRQANTGELFF	TGCGCCAGCAGCTTCATCCCCAGGCAGGCGAACACCGGGGAGCTGTTTTTT
.	TRBV7-2	TRBJ1-3	.	CASSLILGISSGNTIYF	TGTGCCAGCAGCTTAATCCTAGGCATTTCCTCTGGAAACACCATATATTTT
.	TRBV20-1	TRBJ1-5	.	CSATLYGPQHF	TGCAGTGCTACCCTCTACGGGCCCCAGCATTTT
.	TRBV28	TRBJ2-7	.	CASRAAGTISYEQYF	TGTGCCAGCAGGGCCGCCGGGACAATCTCCTACGAGCAGTACTTC
.	TRBV7-8	TRBJ1-1	once	CASSPGSTRYTEAFF	TGTGCCAGCAGCCCTGGGAGCACTCGGTACACTGAAGCTTTCTTT